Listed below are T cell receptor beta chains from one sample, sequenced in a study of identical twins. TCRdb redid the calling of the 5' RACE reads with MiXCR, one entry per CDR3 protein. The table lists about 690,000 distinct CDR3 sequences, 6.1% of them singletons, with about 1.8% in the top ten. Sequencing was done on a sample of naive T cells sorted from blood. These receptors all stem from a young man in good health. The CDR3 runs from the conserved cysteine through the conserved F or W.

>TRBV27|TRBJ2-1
CASSILTGEVEQFF
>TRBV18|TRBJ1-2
CASSPRVGTNYGYTF
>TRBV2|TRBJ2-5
CASLADQETQYF
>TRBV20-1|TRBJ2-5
CSPLSGDGARTQYF
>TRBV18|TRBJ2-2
CASSPQPGELFF
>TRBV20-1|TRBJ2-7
CSAEIPPSGSSSYEQYF
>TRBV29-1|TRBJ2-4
CSVEDRGSGAKNIQYF
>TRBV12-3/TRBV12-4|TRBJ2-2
CAISGGLSNTGELFF
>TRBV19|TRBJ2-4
CASSDWGEAKNIQYF
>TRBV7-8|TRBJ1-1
CASSLGVGQVEAFF
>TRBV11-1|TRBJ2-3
CASSLFRTTSGRRDTQYF
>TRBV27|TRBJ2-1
CASSIIAGATYNEQFF
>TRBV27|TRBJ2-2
CASSLWRFGELFF
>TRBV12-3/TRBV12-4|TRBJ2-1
CASSRPGQPNEQFF
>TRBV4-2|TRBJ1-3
CASSQFEGDRVSGNTIYF
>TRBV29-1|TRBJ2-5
CSVGGQVGETQYF
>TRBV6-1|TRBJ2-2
CASSLIAGTTGELFF
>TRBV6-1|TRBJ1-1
CASSEEGRVVPFF
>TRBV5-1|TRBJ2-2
CASSLSLAGTGELFF
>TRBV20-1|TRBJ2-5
CSASGGEETQYF
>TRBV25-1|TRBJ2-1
CASSLTSSGRNEQFF
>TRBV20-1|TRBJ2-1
CSASGTGEKHFF
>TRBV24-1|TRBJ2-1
CATSDFRLAGTTEQFF
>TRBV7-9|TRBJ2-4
CASSSPRTGFLGIQYF
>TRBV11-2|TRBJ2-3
CASSPTRTLFTDTQYF
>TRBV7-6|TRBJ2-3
CASSPNSGGTDTQYF
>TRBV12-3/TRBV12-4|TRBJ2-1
CASGGGFTARFF
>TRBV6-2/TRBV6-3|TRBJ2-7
CASSYTRGFYEQYF
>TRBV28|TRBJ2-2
CASSTGKVLAGELFF
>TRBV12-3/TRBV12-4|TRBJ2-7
CASSFTGRPYEQYF
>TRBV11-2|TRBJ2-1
CASSLRTGFTTSGKDEQFF
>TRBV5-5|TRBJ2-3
CASSLAPQVVTDTQYF
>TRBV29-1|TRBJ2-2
CSVEGQPNTGELFF
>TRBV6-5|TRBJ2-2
CASSYQVNTGELFF
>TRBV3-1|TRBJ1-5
CASSQGLFGAVENQPQHF
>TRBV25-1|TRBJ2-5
CASSEFVGLAGTETQYF
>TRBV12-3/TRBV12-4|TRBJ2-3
CASSPASGTKITDTQYF
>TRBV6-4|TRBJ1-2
CASSPGHRYGYTF
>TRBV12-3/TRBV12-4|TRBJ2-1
CASSFRSYNEQFF
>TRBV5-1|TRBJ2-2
CASSLAREWPLEAGELFF
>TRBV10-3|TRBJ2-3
CASRDRVDTDTQYF
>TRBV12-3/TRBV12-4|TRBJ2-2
CASSLKGTAGELFF
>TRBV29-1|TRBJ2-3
CSVEGHYTDTQYF
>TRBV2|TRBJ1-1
CASSPPLLNTEAFF
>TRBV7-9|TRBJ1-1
CASSLTPPMNTEAFF
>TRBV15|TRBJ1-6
CATSTPGAMAPPLHF
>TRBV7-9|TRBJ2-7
CASSPSWDRVREQYF
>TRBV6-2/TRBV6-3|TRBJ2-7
CASSYSVGSSYEQYF
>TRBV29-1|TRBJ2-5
CSVGFRMKETQYF
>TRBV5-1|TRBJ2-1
CASSLRQGTYNEQFF
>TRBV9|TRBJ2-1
CASSADPGLAGVLDNEQFF
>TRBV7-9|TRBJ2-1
CASSLDRGVWEQFF
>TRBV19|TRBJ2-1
CASSIDSGVGYNEQFF
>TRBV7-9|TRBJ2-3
CASSFRTSGSTDTQYF
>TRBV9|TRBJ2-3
CASSEGNTDTQYF
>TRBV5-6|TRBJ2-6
CASSLFNSGANVLTF
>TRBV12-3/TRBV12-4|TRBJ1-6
CASSPGVGYNSPLHF
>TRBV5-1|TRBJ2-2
CASSLGNGHGHAGELFF